The TCR beta chain under discussion was sequenced for a study of PD-1 blockade in classical Hodgkin lymphoma. CDR3 length equals 15 residues. From germline, CDR1 is WSHSY and CDR2 SAAADI. Germline trimming cut 6 bases from V and 7 bases from J; bases unmatched to any gene: 12. Concerning this clone itself: Its antigen remains unknown.

The data were produced by immunoSEQ multiplex PCR, yet TCRdb's version contains in-frame clones alone and is incomplete. This table has about 13,000 clones, around 76% appearing once. Overall study results and limits: CD4+ TCR diversity, unlike CD8+, climbed significantly by C4D1. Possible causes of repertoire differences, disease activity or prior therapy, remain undefined. Complete responders possessed baseline diversity comparable to newly diagnosed patients. The study reported lower baseline TCR diversity in newly diagnosed patients than in healthy donors.

In every patient, relapse followed autologous stem cell transplantation, while exposure to brentuximab vedotin differed. This specimen consisted of peripheral blood mononuclear cells (PBMCs), obtained at baseline. V is TRBV10-2 and J is TRBJ1-5, with TRBD1 matching 7 bases. The source is a human donor with classical Hodgkin lymphoma. For the CDR3, the DNA is TGCGCCAGCAGCCTGGACAGGTTTACTTCCCAGCCCCAGCATTTT. Translating gives CASSLDRFTSQPQHF.